This is a list of T cell receptor beta chains from one sample in a study of OX40 agonist ivuxolimab in advanced cancers. TCRdb's table, derived via immunoSEQ multiplex PCR, lists solely in-frame clones and lacks some. The sample has about 77,000 clones; about 90% are singletons. Material: CD4+ or CD8+ T cells sorted from blood, obtained in a trial of the OX40 agonist ivuxolimab. The receptor set was obtained from an adult with an advanced solid tumor such as melanoma, head and neck, liver or kidney cancer. Both conserved end residues are part of each CDR3. A D gene is named only where the DNA matches it firmly. Expanded clones get a size class; other rows say once, few or many, or leave the size out.

>TRBV5-1|-|TRBJ2-5|TRBD1
CASRQGDLRETQYF
TGCGCCAGTCGACAGGGGGACCTCCGCGAGACCCAGTACTTC
>TRBV6-5|-|TRBJ2-7|-
CASSYAGAFSYEQYF
TGTGCCAGCAGTTACGCGGGCGCGTTCTCCTACGAGCAGTACTTC
>TRBV19|once|TRBJ1-1|-
CASSIGPANTEAFF
TGTGCCAGTAGTATTGGACCAGCAAACACTGAAGCTTTCTTT
>TRBV20-1|once|TRBJ1-1|-
CSARLNTEAFF
TGCAGTGCCCGGTTGAACACTGAAGCTTTCTTT
>TRBV6-5|-|TRBJ2-7|-
CASSYMAGSSYEQYF
TGTGCCAGCAGTTACATGGCAGGGAGCTCCTACGAGCAGTACTTC
>TRBV7-2|-|TRBJ2-7|TRBD2
CASSLTGGPRSEQYF
TGTGCCAGCAGCTTAACGGGGGGGCCGAGGAGCGAGCAGTACTTC
>TRBV18|-|TRBJ1-1|-
CASSPVIGTGSNTEAFF
TGTGCCAGCTCACCAGTCATTGGGACCGGTTCGAACACTGAAGCTTTCTTT
>TRBV7-2|-|TRBJ2-7|-
CASSLRGYEQYF
TGTGCCAGCAGCTTAAGGGGTTACGAGCAGTACTTC
>TRBV6-6|-|TRBJ1-1|-
CASSYSYGTEAFF
TGTGCCAGCAGTTACTCGTATGGCACTGAAGCTTTCTTT
>TRBV5-1|-|TRBJ2-3|-
CASSAGQTDTQYF
TGCGCCAGCAGCGCAGGACAGACAGATACGCAGTATTTT
>TRBV5-4|-|TRBJ2-3|-
CASSPSDPTDTQYF
TGTGCCAGCAGCCCCTCGGACCCCACAGATACGCAGTATTTT
>TRBV6-5|once|TRBJ1-6|-
CASSFGSSYNSPLHF
TGTGCCAGCAGTTTCGGGAGCTCCTATAATTCACCCCTCCACTTT
>TRBV28|-|TRBJ2-7|-
CASREQGFSEQYF
TGTGCCAGCAGGGAACAGGGATTTTCCGAGCAGTACTTC
>TRBV5-1|-|TRBJ1-3|-
CASSLGFEGSLNTIYF
TGCGCCAGCAGCTTGGGGTTTGAAGGGAGTCTGAACACCATATATTTT
>TRBV15|-|TRBJ2-6|-
CATSRDPGFSGANVLTF
TGTGCCACCAGCAGAGATCCCGGCTTCTCTGGGGCCAACGTCCTGACTTTC
>TRBV28|once|TRBJ2-7|TRBD2
CASTSGAEYEQYF
TGTGCCAGCACTAGCGGGGCTGAGTACGAGCAGTACTTC
>TRBV6-6|-|TRBJ1-6|TRBD1
CASRLPGTGFSPLHF
TGTGCCAGCAGATTGCCCGGGACAGGGTTTTCACCCCTCCACTTT
>TRBV10-3|once|TRBJ2-5|-
CAISHGVETQYF
TGTGCCATCAGCCACGGGGTCGAGACCCAGTACTTC
>TRBV9|once|TRBJ2-1|TRBD2
CASSFRLAGANNEQFF
TGTGCCAGCAGCTTTAGACTAGCGGGGGCCAACAATGAGCAGTTCTTC
>TRBV28|-|TRBJ2-1|-
CASSGTQGRVYRDEQFF
TGTGCCAGCAGTGGGACCCAGGGGCGCGTTTATAGGGATGAGCAGTTCTTC
>TRBV15|once|TRBJ2-5|-
CATRAAGSLGETQYF
TGTGCCACCAGAGCCGCAGGCAGCCTGGGGGAGACCCAGTACTTC
>TRBV5-6|-|TRBJ2-5|-
CASSPTKGLSLLPDGTQYF
TGTGCCAGCAGCCCCACCAAGGGACTTTCTCTCCTTCCGGATGGGACCCAGTACTTC
>TRBV19|-|TRBJ1-4|-
CASSPIWGNTNEKLFF
TGTGCCAGTAGTCCGATATGGGGAAATACTAATGAAAAACTGTTTTTT
>TRBV29-1|-|TRBJ2-7|TRBD1
CSVGTGGSYEQYF
TGCAGCGTTGGTACAGGGGGCTCGTACGAGCAGTACTTC
>TRBV4-3|few|TRBJ1-5|TRBD1
CASSRTRDSWQPQHF
TGCGCCAGCAGCCGGACCCGGGACAGCTGGCAGCCCCAGCATTTT
>TRBV5-1|-|TRBJ2-7|-
CASSLWGGSGYEQYF
TGCGCCAGCTCCCTATGGGGGGGCTCAGGCTACGAGCAGTACTTC
>TRBV28|-|TRBJ2-1|-
CASSFRVFEQFF
TGTGCCAGCAGTTTCAGGGTTTTTGAGCAGTTCTTC
>TRBV19|-|TRBJ2-3|-
CASSLPGGPSTDTQYF
TGTGCCAGTAGCCTCCCCGGGGGGCCTAGCACAGATACGCAGTATTTT
>TRBV6-6|-|TRBJ1-2|-
CASNRAGYYGYTF
TGTGCCAGCAATAGGGCAGGTTACTATGGCTACACCTTC
>TRBV10-1|-|TRBJ2-7|-
CASSESRTPYEQYF
TGCGCCAGCAGTGAGTCGCGGACACCATACGAGCAGTACTTC
>TRBV5-4|once|TRBJ2-3|-
CASSLGLQITDTQYF
TGTGCCAGCAGCTTGGGACTGCAAATCACAGATACGCAGTATTTT
>TRBV19|-|TRBJ1-4|TRBD1
CASSPGTGDEKLFF
TGTGCCAGTAGCCCCGGGACAGGGGATGAAAAACTGTTTTTT
>TRBV7-2|-|TRBJ2-1|TRBD2
CASSLVAGSDEQFF
TGTGCCAGCAGCTTAGTAGCGGGGAGCGATGAGCAGTTCTTC